The 32 T cell receptor beta chains listed next were all sequenced from one sample in a study of blood T cell repertoires in COVID-19. Profiled with immunoSEQ multiplex PCR; TCRdb holds only in-frame clones, not every one. This table has 110,000 to 150,000 clones, 80% to 85% appearing once. The sample taken for sequencing was peripheral blood. The receptors come from a human donor in a cohort sampled during active COVID-19.

The V and J genes are TRBV5-4 and TRBJ2-3; 8 nucleotides agree with TRBD2. J lost 4 bases, V lost 3 bases, and 7 bases had no gene match. This CDR3 comprises 15 residues. The germline V gene encodes CDR1 SGHNT and CDR2 YYREEE (reference sequence). CDR3 region: CASSSAAGVADTQYF. CDR3 nucleotides: TGTGCCAGCAGCTCCGCAGCGGGAGTAGCAGATACGCAGTATTTT. The whole variable domain, remainder taken from reference TRBV5-4 and TRBJ2-3, is ETGVTQSPTHLIKTRGQQVTLRCSSQSGHNTVSWYQQALGQGPQFIFQYYREEENGRGNFPPRFSGLQFPNYSSELNVNALELDDSALYLCASSSAAGVADTQYFGPGTRLTVL.

CDR3 amino acids: CASRGVGYSPLHF. DNA of the CDR3: TGTGCCAGCAGGGGAGTGGGGTATTCACCCCTCCACTTT. The chain employs TRBV27 and TRBJ1-6; the D is unclear. V lost 6 bases, J lost 8 bases, and 11 bases lay in between. The length of the CDR3 is 13 residues. Germline CDR1 is MNHEY and CDR2 is SMNVEV (reference sequence).

The V and J genes are TRBV19 and TRBJ1-2; TRBD1 agrees at 7 bases. Germline trimming cut 1 base from V and 8 bases from J; bases unmatched to any gene: 7. The CDR3 contains 14 residues. In germline, CDR1 is LNHDA, CDR2 SQIVND (reference sequence). CDR3 sequence: CASSIGGTARGYTF. CDR3 nucleotide sequence: TGTGCCAGTAGTATAGGAGGGACAGCCCGGGGCTACACCTTC.

V and J are TRBV4-2 and TRBJ1-5, with D hard to call. Trimming shortened V by 0 bases and J by 5 bases, and 8 bases separated the two germline ends. The germline gives CDR1 LGHNA, CDR2 YNFKEQ. The length of the CDR3 is 14 residues. The CDR3 DNA follows: TGTGCCAGCAGCCAAGACTTCGGGGATCAGCCCCAGCATTTT. Its translation: CASSQDFGDQPQHF.

J is TRBJ2-5 and V is TRBV10-3; the match to TRBD2 covers 8 bases. The CDR3 contains 14 residues. Per germline, CDR1 ENHRY and CDR2 SYGVKD. Trimming cost V 3 bases and J 2 bases; bases outside gene matches: 2. CDR3 sequence reads: CAISDGRDQETQYF. In nucleotides, the CDR3 is TGTGCCATCAGTGACGGGAGGGATCAAGAGACCCAGTACTTC.

Note on this clone: The sample has other DNA sequences that encode this CDR3 too. This sequence joins TRBV7-9 and TRBJ1-6; 8 bases line up with TRBD1. The CDR3 has 13 residues. The V segment lost 1 base and the J segment 13 bases; nucleotides outside the gene matches: 3. Germline V CDR1 and CDR2: SEHNR, FQNEAQ (reference sequence). CDR3 DNA sequence: TGTGCCAGCAGCTTAGGACAGGGGAGTCCCCTCCACTTT. This translates into CASSLGQGSPLHF.

V and J are TRBV6-5 and TRBJ2-1, with 8 bases fitting TRBD2. The CDR3 length is 15 residues. The V segment lost 6 bases and the J segment 2 bases; nucleotides outside the gene matches: 6. Per germline, CDR1 MNHEY and CDR2 SVGAGI. CDR3 DNA sequence: TGTGCCAGCAGGCTCACTAGCGGAACCTACAATGAGCAGTTCTTC. This gives the protein CASRLTSGTYNEQFF.

The chain couples TRBV28 to TRBJ1-2; no firm D call. Trimming pared 2 bases from V and 4 bases from J, leaving 8 bases between. Looked up from germline, CDR1 is MDHEN and CDR2 is SYDVKM. There are 13 residues in the CDR3. CDR3 amino acids: CASSLLTGYGYTF. DNA of the CDR3: TGTGCCAGCAGTTTACTTACCGGCTATGGCTACACCTTC.

The chain has TRBV4-3 and TRBJ1-1, with 9 bases identical to TRBD1. CDR3 size: 17 residues. V lost 7 bases to trimming and J lost 4 bases; unmatched junction nucleotides: 16. The germline CDR1 and CDR2 sequences are LGHNA and YSLEER. In DNA form, the CDR3 reads TGCGCCAGCAATTCCAACCGGGACAGGGCAGGGGGCACTGAAGCTTTCTTT. This codes for CASNSNRDRAGGTEAFF.

The chain is built from TRBV2 and TRBJ1-5; 7 bases are a match to TRBD1. CDR1 is SNHLY, CDR2 FYNNEI, per germline. The CDR3 totals 17 residues. J was trimmed by 6 bases and V by 5 bases; bases with no gene match: 16. CDR3: CASSNRGQLIWGQPQHF. In DNA, the CDR3 is TGTGCCAGCAGTAATCGGGGACAGCTGATTTGGGGTCAGCCCCAGCATTTT. Looking up the rest from reference TRBV2 and TRBJ1-5 gives the full variable domain: EPEVTQTPSHQVTQMGQEVILRCVPISNHLYFYWYRQILGQKVEFLVSFYNNEISEKSEIFDDQFSVERPDGSNFTLKIRSTKLEDSAMYFCASSNRGQLIWGQPQHFGDGTRLSIL.

In this sample, this clone turned up a few times. This sequence joins TRBV7-3 and TRBJ2-7, with 11 bases fitting TRBD1. Germline trimming cut 5 bases from V and 4 bases from J; bases unmatched to any gene: 4. The CDR3 has 14 residues. Germline CDR1 is SGHTA and CDR2 is FQGTGA. Here the CDR3 reads CASSKGDRGYEQYF. The DNA of the CDR3 is TGTGCCAGCAGCAAAGGGGACAGGGGGTACGAGCAGTACTTC.

The V call is TRBV11-2, the J call TRBJ2-7; perhaps TRBD2 as D (6 bases). V lost 5 bases and J lost 3, with 11 bases in between. CDR1 SGHAT and CDR2 FQNNGV come from the germline V gene. There are 13 residues in the CDR3. This CDR3 reads CASSPGLLYEQYF. The CDR3 region has the DNA TGTGCCAGCAGCCCGGGACTCCTCTACGAGCAGTACTTC.

This clone was found once. The chain joins TRBV19 to TRBJ2-7; the match to TRBD1 covers 7 bases. The germline CDR1 and CDR2 sequences are LNHDA and SQIVND (reference sequence). Trimming removed 2 bases from V and 4 bases from J; junction bases left unmatched: 17. CDR3 length: 18 residues. CDR3 sequence: CASSIRVDWAGGRYEQYF. CDR3 bases: TGTGCCAGTAGTATAAGGGTTGATTGGGCAGGGGGAAGATACGAGCAGTACTTC.

This chain connects TRBV7-9 to TRBJ2-1; D not certain. The CDR3 consists of 12 residues. V was trimmed by 5 bases and J by 7 bases, leaving 9 bases between them. Germline CDR1 SEHNR, CDR2 FQNEAQ (reference sequence). This CDR3 is CASSDDWNEQFF. The DNA for the CDR3 is TGTGCCAGCAGCGACGACTGGAATGAGCAGTTCTTC.

This clone was detected a few times. V usage is TRBV27 and J usage is TRBJ1-5; TRBD1 agrees at 8 bases. V lost 4 bases to trimming and J lost 7 bases; unmatched junction nucleotides: 3. The CDR3 sequence is 13 residues long. CDR1 is MNHEY and CDR2 is SMNVEV in the germline V gene (reference sequence). CDR3 residues: CASSWDRRQPQHF. CDR3 sequence (DNA): TGTGCCAGCAGTTGGGACAGGAGACAGCCCCAGCATTTT.

This clone occurred many times. This chain joins TRBV5-1 and TRBJ1-2; D might be TRBD1 (5 bases). Per the germline V gene, CDR1 is SGHRS and CDR2 is YFSETQ. Trimming pared 0 bases from V and 4 bases from J, leaving 10 bases between. The length of the CDR3 is 14 residues. The CDR3 nucleotides are TGCGCCAGCAGCTTGGACAGGTTCGTCTATGGCTACACCTTC. Its protein is CASSLDRFVYGYTF.

This clone was counted between two and nine times. The rearrangement links TRBV4-3 to TRBJ2-1, with 12 bases fitting TRBD2. The CDR3 extends over 17 amino acids. Germline V gene lookup returns CDR1 LGHNA and CDR2 YSLEER. V shed 0 bases and J 7 bases; nucleotides not matched to a gene: 7. This CDR3 reads CASSQDPGTSGRNEQFF. The CDR3, as DNA: TGCGCCAGCAGCCAAGATCCCGGGACTAGCGGGCGGAATGAGCAGTTCTTC.

The chain carries TRBV3-1 (or the pseudogene TRBV3-2) and TRBJ2-7, with TRBD1 as a possible D gene (6 bases). The V end was cut by 2 bases, the J end by 5 bases, with 13 bases between. Looked up from germline, CDR1 is LGHDT and CDR2 is YNNKEL (reference sequence). The CDR3 consists of 14 residues. The CDR3 region is CASSQNHRDHEQYF. As DNA, the CDR3 is TGTGCCAGCAGCCAAAACCACAGGGACCACGAGCAGTACTTC.

The V call is TRBV5-8, the J call TRBJ2-1; 9 bases agree with TRBD2. V shed 6 bases and J 0 bases; nucleotides not matched to a gene: 4. The CDR3 extends over 15 amino acids. The germline V gene encodes CDR1 SGHTS and CDR2 YDEGEE. In DNA form, the CDR3 reads TGTGCCAGCATAAGCGGGAGGAGCTCCTACAATGAGCAGTTCTTC. Its translation: CASISGRSSYNEQFF.

The CDR3 sequence: CASSFGGGYDADTQYF. For the CDR3, the DNA is TGTGCCAGCAGTTTCGGTGGCGGGTACGACGCAGATACGCAGTATTTT. The rearrangement uses TRBV7-9 and TRBJ2-3, with D maybe TRBD2 (5 bases). Germline-derived CDR1 and CDR2 are SEHNR and FQNEAQ (reference sequence). V lost 6 bases and J 4 bases, leaving 20 bases between the germline ends. The CDR3 covers 16 residues.

This rearrangement joins TRBV1 to TRBJ2-7; the table's D call, TRBD2, was not checked against the DNA. TRBV1 is designated a pseudogene. The CDR3 is 16 amino acids. Written as DNA, the CDR3 is TGCACCAGCAGCCAGGGAAAGCGGGGGGATTCCTACGAGCAGTACTTC. Protein: CTSSQGKRGDSYEQYF.

The genes are TRBV20-1 and TRBJ2-3; 8 bases are shared with TRBD2. Germline V lookup: CDR1 DFQATT, CDR2 SNEGSKA (reference sequence). The V segment lost 3 bases and the J segment 0 bases; nucleotides outside the gene matches: 5. This CDR3 is built from 15 residues. The CDR3 region is CSASWERESTDTQYF. The CDR3 DNA sequence: TGCAGTGCTAGTTGGGAGCGGGAGAGCACAGATACGCAGTATTTT.

This chain links TRBV3-1 (or the pseudogene TRBV3-2) with TRBJ2-7; possible D gene TRBD1, 6 bases. The length of the CDR3 is 13 residues. V lost 4 bases to trimming and J lost 2 bases, with 9 bases between them. Germline V gives CDR1 LGHDT, CDR2 YNNKEL (reference sequence). CDR3 nucleotide sequence: TGTGCCAGCAGCCGGGGGCAGACCTACGAGCAGTACTTC. This gives the protein CASSRGQTYEQYF.

V is TRBV28 and J is TRBJ2-6; the D is unclear. V lost 4 bases, J lost 0 bases, and 7 bases lay in between. This CDR3 comprises 15 residues. Germline CDR1 MDHEN, CDR2 SYDVKM. The DNA of the CDR3 is TGTGCCAGCAGTTCCGCCGGCTCTGGGGCCAACGTCCTGACTTTC. Translation: CASSSAGSGANVLTF.

This chain connects TRBV5-4 to TRBJ1-4, with a tentative D call TRBD1 (5 bases). Trimming removed 0 bases at V and 0 bases at J, with 12 bases between. CDR3 length: 17 residues. Germline V gene sequence: CDR1 SGHNT, CDR2 YYREEE (reference sequence). This CDR3 is CASSLGGPATTNEKLFF. CDR3 sequence (DNA): TGTGCCAGCAGCTTGGGGGGCCCAGCCACAACTAATGAAAAACTGTTTTTT.

V gene TRBV4-1 combines with J gene TRBJ1-4; D is unclear. V was cut by 3 bases and J by 1 base, with 15 bases left in between. Germline CDR1 MGHRA, CDR2 YSYEKL. This CDR3 region has 17 residues. CDR3: CASSQLTDRKTNEKLFF. CDR3 bases: TGCGCCAGCAGCCAGCTCACAGATAGGAAAACTAATGAAAAACTGTTTTTT.

The chain has TRBV28 and TRBJ2-1; TRBD2 matches 14 bases. Germline loops: CDR1 MDHEN, CDR2 SYDVKM. There are 15 residues in the CDR3. With V trimmed by 6 bases and J by 8 bases, 6 bases remained unmatched. In nucleotides, the CDR3 is TGTGCCAGCAGGGGGGGGACTAGCGGGAGTGATGAGCAGTTCTTC. Its protein is CASRGGTSGSDEQFF.

The rearrangement joins TRBV28 to TRBJ2-7, with 11 bases identical to TRBD2. Looked up from germline, CDR1 is MDHEN and CDR2 is SYDVKM. After removal of 6 bases from V and 2 bases from J, the junction contained 15 bases not matched to a gene. The CDR3 runs 18 residues. The CDR3 DNA reads as TGTGCCAGCAGAAGTTTTCTGGGACTAGCGGCTTTAACCTACGAGCAGTACTTC. Encoded protein: CASRSFLGLAALTYEQYF.

V gene TRBV19 combines with J gene TRBJ2-7; 9 bases match TRBD1. V gave up 4 bases and J gave up 3 bases; unmatched junction bases: 10. This CDR3 is 16 amino acids long. Germline V CDR1 and CDR2: LNHDA, SQIVND (reference sequence). CDR3 DNA sequence: TGTGCCAGTAGTAGTCGTCGGACAGGGGCGAACTACGAGCAGTACTTC. It translates to CASSSRRTGANYEQYF.

V gene TRBV5-1 combines with J gene TRBJ2-2, with 14 bases that match TRBD2. CDR1 is SGHRS, CDR2 YFSETQ, per germline. V lost 4 bases to trimming and J lost 3 bases; unmatched junction nucleotides: 11. The CDR3 contains 19 residues. The CDR3 sequence is CASSATTSGRAIDTGELFF. As DNA, the CDR3 is TGCGCCAGCAGCGCGACGACTAGCGGGAGGGCCATTGACACCGGGGAGCTGTTTTTT.

This rearrangement joins TRBV5-1 to TRBJ2-7, with D possibly being TRBD2 (7 bases). Between the trimmed V and J ends, which lost 0 bases and 4 bases, there was a span of 14 bases. This CDR3 region has 15 residues. Germline lookup yields CDR1 SGHRS and CDR2 YFSETQ. The DNA of the CDR3 is TGCGCCAGCAGCTTGGGTATAGGGGGAGGGTACGAGCAGTACTTC. This gives the protein CASSLGIGGGYEQYF.

The CDR3 sequence: CASSLRAPPGLAVYEQYF. CDR3 DNA sequence: TGTGCCAGCAGCTTAAGGGCGCCCCCGGGACTAGCGGTGTACGAGCAGTACTTC. The chain recombines TRBV11-2 with TRBJ2-7, with TRBD2 matching over 11 bases. J gave up 4 bases and V 2 bases, and 13 bases lay outside the gene matches. This CDR3 has 18 amino acids. The germline V gene encodes CDR1 SGHAT and CDR2 FQNNGV. The full variable domain, its missing parts supplied by reference TRBV11-2 and TRBJ2-7, is EAGVAQSPRYKIIEKRQSVAFWCNPISGHATLYWYQQILGQGPKLLIQFQNNGVVDDSQLPKDRFSAERLKGVDSTLKIQPAKLEDSAVYLCASSLRAPPGLAVYEQYFGPGTRLTVT.